This T cell receptor beta chain was retrieved from a study of CD8 T cells in Susac syndrome. Purification of the CD8+ and CD4+ T cells relied on negative isolation, and TEMRA cells underwent FACS enrichment. Between the trimmed V and J ends, which lost 2 bases and 12 bases, there was a span of 10 bases. CDR3 length: 11 residues. Germline V gives CDR1 SNHLY, CDR2 FYNNEI. Reverse transcription of roughly 0.45 to 1 ug RNA was carried out with random hexamers. TCRdb redid the calling of the immunoSEQ multiplex PCR reads with MiXCR, one entry per CDR3 protein. The sample records around 180,000 distinct CDR3 sequences, under 97% being singletons.

This clonotype originated in a human donor with multiple sclerosis. Sequenced sample: CD4+ T cells from PBMCs. This chain uses TRBV2 with TRBJ1-2; no reliable D call. For the CDR3, the DNA is TGTGCCAGCAGTGAACAAACGGACCACACCTTC. It is translated as CASSEQTDHTF. Looking up the rest from reference TRBV2 and TRBJ1-2 gives the full variable domain: EPEVTQTPSHQVTQMGQEVILRCVPISNHLYFYWYRQILGQKVEFLVSFYNNEISEKSEIFDDQFSVERPDGSNFTLKIRSTKLEDSAMYFCASSEQTDHTFGSGTRLTVV.